The 27 T cell receptor beta chains below were found in one sample sequenced in a study of T cells in Graves' hyperthyroidism and ophthalmopathy. The TCR beta CDR3 regions underwent amplification using RNA transcripts as the source. The HTBI primer set was used in a first-round RT-PCR of the TCR CDR3. TCRdb reprocessed the multiplex PCR reads via MiXCR and lists one record per CDR3 protein. The top ten clones hold roughly 35% of a sample with about 250,000 distinct CDR3 sequences, approximately 25% of them seen once. Sequenced material: blood. The source is a woman in her 40s with Graves' ophthalmopathy.

V gene TRBV28 combines with J gene TRBJ1-2; D is undetermined. The V gene's germline CDR1 is MDHEN and CDR2 SYDVKM. The CDR3 length is 16 residues. The germline V and J ends were trimmed by 3 bases and 2 bases, with 16 bases remaining between them. CDR3 in amino acids: CASSFYRGPKNYGYTF. As DNA, the CDR3 is TGTGCCAGCAGTTTTTACAGAGGTCCCAAGAACTATGGCTACACCTTC.

This clonotype was seen repeatedly, ten times or more. The rearrangement links TRBV30 to TRBJ1-1; TRBD1 agrees at 10 bases. CDR1 and CDR2 (germline): GTSNPN, SVGIG (reference sequence). The CDR3 contains 16 residues. V lost 2 bases and J lost 1; bases outside the gene matches: 7. CDR3 coding DNA: TGTGCCTGGAGTACCTGGGACAGGGGAGGGAACACTGAAGCTTTCTTT. Encoded protein: CAWSTWDRGGNTEAFF.

This clonotype was counted ten times or more. The rearrangement links TRBV5-6 to TRBJ2-5; 11 positions agree with TRBD1. V lost 4 bases and J lost 4; bases outside the gene matches: 6. Germline V gene lookup returns CDR1 SGHDT and CDR2 YYEEEE. The CDR3 is 15 residues long. The CDR3 loop reads CASSTGTGGGETQYF. The CDR3 nucleotides read TGTGCCAGCAGCACAGGGACAGGGGGGGGAGAGACCCAGTACTTC.

This clonotype was seen ten or more times. V and J are TRBV6-1 and TRBJ2-7, with 10 bases fitting TRBD2. The ends lost 6 bases at V and 0 bases at J; junction bases unmatched: 5. CDR1 MNHNS and CDR2 SASEGT come from the germline V gene. There are 15 residues in the CDR3. CDR3 amino acids: CASRGGTSVSYEQYF. The CDR3 DNA is TGTGCCAGCAGGGGGGGGACTAGCGTCTCCTACGAGCAGTACTTC.

In this sample, this clonotype turned up many times. This rearrangement joins TRBV25-1 to TRBJ2-7; TRBD1 matches at 8 bases. V shed 3 bases and J 5 bases; nucleotides not matched to a gene: 9. The germline CDR1 and CDR2 sequences are MGHDK and SYGVNS. This CDR3 contains 15 residues. This chain's CDR3 is CASSDKMTGAHEQYF. The CDR3 nucleotides read TGTGCCAGCAGTGACAAGATGACAGGGGCCCACGAGCAGTACTTC.

This clonotype was detected only a few times. This sequence joins TRBV12-3 or TRBV12-4 and TRBJ1-1, with no clear D. The CDR3 is made up of 13 amino acids. V dropped 7 bases and J dropped 5 bases, with 14 bases sitting between them. CDR3 coding DNA: TGTGCCAGCACCGAAGGGCGTGGGACTGAAGCTTTCTTT. Protein: CASTEGRGTEAFF.

This clonotype has at least ten counts. J is TRBJ1-1 and V is TRBV6-5; 9 nucleotides line up with TRBD1. This CDR3 region has 12 residues. Germline V CDR1 and CDR2: MNHEY, SVGAGI. V lost 5 bases and J lost 7; bases outside the gene matches: 2. The CDR3 sequence: CASSRQGDEAFF. Here the CDR3 DNA reads TGTGCCAGCAGTCGACAGGGGGATGAAGCTTTCTTT.

The sample holds many counts of this clonotype. V and J are TRBV6-1 and TRBJ2-1; possibly TRBD2 for D (6 bases). The V gene lost 9 bases and the J gene lost 4 bases, with 22 bases spanning the gap. This CDR3 comprises 16 residues. The V gene's germline CDR1 is MNHNS and CDR2 SASEGT. CDR3 sequence: CARPTGLAGGYNEQFF. In DNA, the CDR3 is TGTGCCAGACCAACCGGGCTAGCCGGGGGTTACAATGAGCAGTTCTTC.

This clonotype showed up just a few times. Relative to the germline gene, one junction end is altered; a read error may explain this. The rearrangement joins TRBV5-5 to TRBJ1-2, with a weak D call TRBD1 (5 bases). CDR1 and CDR2 (germline): SGHKS, YYEKEE (reference sequence). This CDR3 spans 13 amino acids. The CDR3 region is CASSWDDLGTRYF. The CDR3 DNA reads TGTGCCAGCAGCTGGGACGATTTGGGGACTAGGTACTTC.

This clonotype was picked up many times. V usage is TRBV6-5 and J usage is TRBJ2-7, with a tentative D call TRBD1 (5 bases). The CDR3 covers 14 residues. Trimming left V 2 bases short and J 1 base short, with 9 bases between. CDR1 and CDR2 from the germline V gene are MNHEY and SVGAGI. CDR3 amino acids: CASSYGQGSYEQYF. The CDR3 nucleotides read TGTGCCAGCAGTTACGGACAAGGTTCCTACGAGCAGTACTTC.

The chain recombines TRBV27 with TRBJ2-7; D is unresolved. Germline loops: CDR1 MNHEY, CDR2 SMNVEV (reference sequence). This CDR3 region has 15 residues. Trimming shortened V by 2 bases and J by 3 bases, and 14 bases separated the two germline ends. The CDR3 loop reads CASSLKERINYEQYF. CDR3 sequence (DNA): TGTGCCAGCAGTTTAAAGGAACGGATTAACTACGAGCAGTACTTC.

A few counts support this clonotype. This sequence joins TRBV28 and TRBJ1-1; maybe TRBD1 (5 bases). The CDR3 consists of 16 residues. Trimming removed 5 bases at V and 5 bases at J, with 21 bases between. Germline-derived CDR1 and CDR2 are MDHEN and SYDVKM. The CDR3 DNA sequence: TGTGCCAGCAGTCCGGCCTCCGGGGCAGGGCAAACTGAAGCTTTCTTT. It specifies CASSPASGAGQTEAFF.

This clonotype was observed at least ten times. The gene calls are TRBV6-5 and TRBJ2-2, with D possibly being TRBD1 (6 bases). From germline, CDR1 is MNHEY and CDR2 SVGAGI. V was clipped by 11 bases and J by 6 bases, with 16 bases between them. The CDR3 has 13 residues. CDR3: CAARGFGSGELFF. The CDR3 DNA is TGTGCCGCCAGGGGTTTCGGATCCGGGGAGCTGTTTTTT.

As to this clonotype: Lacking the conserved final phenylalanine or tryptophan, this CDR3 likely reflects a read error. The chain has TRBV28 and TRBJ2-7; a weak D match, TRBD2 (6 bases). The CDR3 is 13 amino acids. Trimming took off 3 bases at V and 5 bases at J, with 11 bases between the two ends. CDR1 and CDR2 (germline): MDHEN, SYDVKM. The CDR3 region has the DNA TGTGCCAGCAGTTTGGCGGGGCCAAACGAGCAGTACCTC. Residues: CASSLAGPNEQYL.

V is TRBV28 and J is TRBJ2-7, with D possibly being TRBD2 (5 bases). The CDR3 has 17 residues. Trimming stripped 4 bases from V and 4 bases from J, with 23 bases between. Germline values: CDR1 MDHEN, CDR2 SYDVKM. The CDR3, as DNA: TGTGCCAGCAGTTCATGGGCGGGTAGAGAGAGCCCATACGAGCAGTACTTC. Amino acid sequence: CASSSWAGRESPYEQYF.

In its sample, this clonotype was seen once. The chain combines TRBV12-3 or TRBV12-4 with TRBJ1-5; D gene ambiguous. The CDR3 contains 13 residues. Trimming left V 7 bases short and J 6 bases short, with 13 bases between. The CDR3 loop is CASTQTTGQPQHF. The CDR3, as DNA: TGTGCCAGCACCCAGACCACGGGTCAGCCCCAGCATTTT.

The sample holds a few counts of this clonotype. This chain uses TRBV4-2 with TRBJ2-2; 16 bases are a match to TRBD2. The V gene end was trimmed by 4 bases and the J gene end by 7 bases; junction bases not matched to a gene: 15. The CDR3 contains 20 residues. Germline loops: CDR1 LGHNA, CDR2 YNFKEQ. The DNA for the CDR3 is TGTGCCAGCAGCCCTGTGGGACTAGCGGGAGGGCCCGCGACAGGCGGGGAGCTGTTTTTT. As protein: CASSPVGLAGGPATGGELFF.

In its sample, this clonotype was seen many times. The V and J genes are TRBV28 and TRBJ1-5, with D possibly matching TRBD1 (6 bases). The germline V gene encodes CDR1 MDHEN and CDR2 SYDVKM. The CDR3 sequence is 14 residues long. V was shortened by 2 bases and J by 4 bases, with 9 bases between the two germline ends. CDR3 bases: TGTGCCAGCAGTTTACAGGGGAGAAATCAGCCCCAGCATTTT. Translating gives CASSLQGRNQPQHF.

The J gene is TRBJ1-1, the V gene TRBV20-1; 8 bases match TRBD1. V trimming: 6 bases; J trimming: 3 bases; junction bases outside the gene matches: 9. This CDR3 is 14 amino acids long. The germline V gene encodes CDR1 DFQATT and CDR2 SNEGSKA (reference sequence). The CDR3 DNA reads as TGCAGTGCCGGAAGAGGACAGGGAGACACTGAAGCTTTCTTT. It is translated as CSAGRGQGDTEAFF.

The chain links TRBV5-6 to TRBJ2-2; D may be TRBD2 (7 bases). The length of the CDR3 is 18 residues. The V end was cut by 0 bases, the J end by 0 bases, with 15 bases between. CDR1 is SGHDT and CDR2 is YYEEEE in the germline V gene. The CDR3 nucleotides read TGTGCCAGCAGCTTGGATCCTCGGGGGGCGTCGAACACCGGGGAGCTGTTTTTT. The encoded protein is CASSLDPRGASNTGELFF.

This chain uses TRBV11-2 with TRBJ2-7; D is ambiguous. V lost 1 base, J lost 4 bases, and 14 bases lay in between. The germline CDR1 and CDR2 sequences are SGHAT and FQNNGV. The length of the CDR3 is 15 residues. The CDR3 is CASSLGSTTRYEQYF. CDR3 bases: TGTGCCAGCAGCTTAGGGTCCACGACCAGGTACGAGCAGTACTTC.

This clonotype was counted many times. The J gene is TRBJ1-1, the V gene TRBV10-3; D is uncertain. The CDR3 is 11 residues long. V lost 6 bases and J 7 bases, leaving 9 bases between the germline ends. The germline V gene has CDR1 ENHRY and CDR2 SYGVKD. In DNA form, the CDR3 reads TGTGCCATCAGACAAGAGGGTGAAGCTTTCTTT. Translating it yields CAIRQEGEAFF.

The chain is built from TRBV15 and TRBJ2-7; 7 bases fit TRBD1. V gave up 4 bases and J gave up 1 base; unmatched junction bases: 10. Germline lookup yields CDR1 LNHNV and CDR2 YYDKDF (reference sequence). CDR3 length: 16 amino acids. CDR3 sequence reads: CATSIDRALNSYEQYF. In DNA form, the CDR3 reads TGTGCCACCAGCATAGACAGGGCCCTGAATTCCTACGAGCAGTACTTC.

This clonotype was found many times. The rearrangement uses TRBV6-5 and TRBJ1-2, with D perhaps TRBD1 (5 bases). The CDR3 loop spans 13 amino acids. V gave up 2 bases and J gave up 5 bases, with 9 bases separating them. Germline V CDR1 and CDR2: MNHEY, SVGAGI. The DNA for the CDR3 is TGTGCCAGCAGTTACGAGGCAGGGTATGGCTACACCTTC. Its protein is CASSYEAGYGYTF.

This clonotype was seen many times. A much larger clone differs by one base, so this may be a read error. The chain links TRBV6-1 to TRBJ1-1; a weak D match, TRBD1 (5 bases). The germline V and J ends were trimmed by 8 bases and 0 bases, with 13 bases remaining between them. Germline CDR1 is MNHNS and CDR2 is SASEGT. This CDR3 contains 14 residues. Here the CDR3 DNA reads TGTGCCAGCGGCCACCCGGGGGTGAACACTGAAGCTTTCTTT. Translation: CASGHPGVNTEAFF.

This clonotype was counted many times. This chain links TRBV19 with TRBJ2-2, with 14 bases identical to TRBD2. Germline V CDR1 and CDR2: LNHDA, SQIVND (reference sequence). The CDR3 is 17 amino acids. Trimming removed 5 bases from V and 7 bases from J; junction bases left unmatched: 9. The chain's CDR3 is CASSDRLAGGPGGELFF. The DNA of the CDR3 is TGTGCCAGTAGTGACAGACTAGCGGGAGGGCCCGGCGGGGAGCTGTTTTTT.

V and J are TRBV6-5 and TRBJ2-7; no firm D call. V was cut by 2 bases and J by 7 bases, with 15 bases left in between. The germline V gene encodes CDR1 MNHEY and CDR2 SVGAGI. This CDR3 comprises 14 residues. Written as DNA, the CDR3 is TGTGCCAGCAGTTACGTGATCGGGTCCGGGGAGCAGTACTTC. Its protein product is CASSYVIGSGEQYF.